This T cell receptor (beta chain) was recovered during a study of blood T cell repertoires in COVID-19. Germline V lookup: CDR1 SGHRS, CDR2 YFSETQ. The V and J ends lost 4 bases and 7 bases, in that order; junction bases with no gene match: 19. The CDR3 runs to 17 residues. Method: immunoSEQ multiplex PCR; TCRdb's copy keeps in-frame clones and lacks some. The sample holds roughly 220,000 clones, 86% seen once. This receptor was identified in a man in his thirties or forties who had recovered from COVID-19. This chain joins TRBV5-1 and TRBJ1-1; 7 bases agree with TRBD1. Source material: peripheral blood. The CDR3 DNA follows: TGCGCCAGCAGCCGACCTAAAAGCGAACCAAGGACAGGTGAAGCTTTCTTT. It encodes CASSRPKSEPRTGEAFF.